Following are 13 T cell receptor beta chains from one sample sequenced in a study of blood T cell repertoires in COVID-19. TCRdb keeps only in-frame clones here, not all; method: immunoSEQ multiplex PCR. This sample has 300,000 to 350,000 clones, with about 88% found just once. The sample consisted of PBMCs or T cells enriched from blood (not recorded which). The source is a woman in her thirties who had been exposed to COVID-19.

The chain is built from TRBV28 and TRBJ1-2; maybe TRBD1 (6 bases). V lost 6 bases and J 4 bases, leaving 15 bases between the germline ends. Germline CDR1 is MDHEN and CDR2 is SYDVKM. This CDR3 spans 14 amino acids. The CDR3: CASRPNRVLYGYTF. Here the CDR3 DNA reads TGTGCCAGCAGGCCCAACAGGGTTCTCTATGGCTACACCTTC.

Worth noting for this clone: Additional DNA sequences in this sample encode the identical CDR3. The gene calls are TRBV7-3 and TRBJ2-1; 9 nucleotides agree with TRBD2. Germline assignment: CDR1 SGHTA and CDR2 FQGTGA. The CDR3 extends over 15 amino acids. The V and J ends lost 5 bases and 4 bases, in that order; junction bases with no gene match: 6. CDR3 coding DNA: TGTGCCAGCAGCCTAGGGCTAGCGGGATACAATGAGCAGTTCTTC. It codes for CASSLGLAGYNEQFF.

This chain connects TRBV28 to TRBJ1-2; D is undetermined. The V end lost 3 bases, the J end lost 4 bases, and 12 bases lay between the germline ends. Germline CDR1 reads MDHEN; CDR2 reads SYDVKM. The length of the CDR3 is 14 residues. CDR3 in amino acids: CASSFIDTFYGYTF. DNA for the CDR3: TGTGCCAGCAGTTTTATCGACACGTTCTATGGCTACACCTTC.

The CDR3 sequence: CASRGQGSDGYTF. The CDR3, as DNA: TGTGCCAGCAGGGGACAGGGGTCGGATGGCTACACCTTC. The rearrangement links TRBV27 to TRBJ1-2; 10 bases line up with TRBD1. Germline V gene lookup returns CDR1 MNHEY and CDR2 SMNVEV (reference sequence). J was trimmed by 6 bases and V by 6 bases; bases with no gene match: 4. The CDR3 contains 13 residues.

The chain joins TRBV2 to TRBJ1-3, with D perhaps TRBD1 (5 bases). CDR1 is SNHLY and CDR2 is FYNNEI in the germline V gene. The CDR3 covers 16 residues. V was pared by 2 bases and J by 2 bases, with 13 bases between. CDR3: CASSEYQGRTGNTIYF. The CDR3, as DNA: TGTGCCAGCAGTGAATATCAGGGCCGCACTGGAAACACCATATATTTT.

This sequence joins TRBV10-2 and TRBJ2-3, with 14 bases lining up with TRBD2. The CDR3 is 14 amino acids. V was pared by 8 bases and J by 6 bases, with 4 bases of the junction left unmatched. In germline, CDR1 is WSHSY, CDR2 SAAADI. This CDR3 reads CASATSGREDTQYF. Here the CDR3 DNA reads TGCGCCAGCGCGACTAGCGGGAGGGAGGATACGCAGTATTTT.

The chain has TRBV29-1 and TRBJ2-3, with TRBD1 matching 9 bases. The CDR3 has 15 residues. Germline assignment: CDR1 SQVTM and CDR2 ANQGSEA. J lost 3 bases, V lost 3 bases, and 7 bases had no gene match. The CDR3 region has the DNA TGCAGCGTTGACACCGGGACAGGGAGGACAGATACGCAGTATTTT. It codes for CSVDTGTGRTDTQYF.

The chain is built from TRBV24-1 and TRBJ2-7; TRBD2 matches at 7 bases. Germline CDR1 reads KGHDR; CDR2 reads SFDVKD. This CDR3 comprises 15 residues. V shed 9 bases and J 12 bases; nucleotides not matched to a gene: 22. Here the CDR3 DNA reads TGTGCCACCCACTTCCGGGGTAGCGGGCCGCCCGGCGGGTACTTC. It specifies CATHFRGSGPPGGYF.

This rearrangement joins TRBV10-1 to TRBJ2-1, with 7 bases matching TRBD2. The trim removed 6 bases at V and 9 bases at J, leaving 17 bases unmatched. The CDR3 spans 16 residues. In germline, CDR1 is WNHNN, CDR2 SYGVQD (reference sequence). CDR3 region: CASSLLGSAGEGEQFF. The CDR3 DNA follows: TGCGCCAGCAGCCTCTTGGGGTCCGCGGGAGAAGGTGAGCAGTTCTTC.

CDR3: CASSLRQAVGEQYF. The CDR3 bases are TGTGCCAGCAGCCTACGACAGGCTGTTGGCGAGCAGTACTTC. The rearrangement joins TRBV3-1 (or the pseudogene TRBV3-2) to TRBJ2-7; maybe TRBD1 (6 bases). This CDR3 spans 14 amino acids. V gave up 4 bases and J gave up 6 bases, with 16 bases separating them. CDR1 is LGHDT, CDR2 YNNKEL, per germline (reference sequence).

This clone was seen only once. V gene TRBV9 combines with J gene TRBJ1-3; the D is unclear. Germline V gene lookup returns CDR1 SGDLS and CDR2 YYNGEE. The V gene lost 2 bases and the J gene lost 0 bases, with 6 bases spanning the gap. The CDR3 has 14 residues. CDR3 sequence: CASSVSLSGNTIYF. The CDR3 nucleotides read TGTGCCAGCAGCGTTTCACTCTCTGGAAACACCATATATTTT.

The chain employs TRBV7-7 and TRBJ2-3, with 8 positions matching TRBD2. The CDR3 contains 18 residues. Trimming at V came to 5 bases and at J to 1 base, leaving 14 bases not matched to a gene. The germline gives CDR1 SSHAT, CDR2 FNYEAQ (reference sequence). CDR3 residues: CASSPALAGSWGTDTQYF. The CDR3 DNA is TGTGCCAGCAGCCCCGCGCTAGCGGGCTCCTGGGGCACAGATACGCAGTATTTT.

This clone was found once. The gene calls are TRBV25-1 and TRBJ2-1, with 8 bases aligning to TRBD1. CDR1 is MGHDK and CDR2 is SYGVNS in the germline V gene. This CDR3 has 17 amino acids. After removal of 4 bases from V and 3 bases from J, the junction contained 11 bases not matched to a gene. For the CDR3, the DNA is TGTGCCAGCAGTGGGACGCAGGGGGCCGGCTACTACAATGAGCAGTTCTTC. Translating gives CASSGTQGAGYYNEQFF.